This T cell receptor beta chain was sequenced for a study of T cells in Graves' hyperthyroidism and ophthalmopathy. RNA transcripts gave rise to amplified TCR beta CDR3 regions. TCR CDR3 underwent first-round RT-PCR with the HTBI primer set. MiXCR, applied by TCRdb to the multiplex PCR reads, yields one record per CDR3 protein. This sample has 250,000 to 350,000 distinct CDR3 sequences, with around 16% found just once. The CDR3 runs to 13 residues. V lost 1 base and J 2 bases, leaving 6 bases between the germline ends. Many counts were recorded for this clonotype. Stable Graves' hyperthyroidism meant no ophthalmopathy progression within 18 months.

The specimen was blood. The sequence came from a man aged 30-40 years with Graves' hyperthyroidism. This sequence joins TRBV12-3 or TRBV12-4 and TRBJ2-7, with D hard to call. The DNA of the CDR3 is TGTGCCAGCAGTTTAGGGCCGGCCTACGAGCAGTACTTC. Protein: CASSLGPAYEQYF.